One and the same sample provided the 29 T cell receptor beta chains below, sequenced in a study of T cells in Graves' hyperthyroidism and ophthalmopathy. Regions amplified from RNA transcripts were the TCR beta CDR3 regions. The HTBI primer set drove a first-round RT-PCR of the TCR CDR3. TCRdb recomputed calls from the multiplex PCR reads with MiXCR, one row per CDR3 protein. Of 300,000 to 450,000 distinct CDR3 sequences listed, around 13% are singletons. The material sequenced was blood. The source of these receptors is a young woman with Graves' ophthalmopathy.

This clonotype was observed a single time. This chain connects TRBV4-1 to TRBJ2-2; 8 bases are shared with TRBD1. The CDR3 loop spans 15 amino acids. The V gene's germline CDR1 is MGHRA and CDR2 YSYEKL. V was pared by 8 bases and J by 5 bases, with 10 bases of the junction left unmatched. The CDR3 loop reads CASEVGQGRTGELFF. CDR3 sequence (DNA): TGCGCCAGCGAGGTAGGACAGGGAAGAACCGGGGAGCTGTTTTTT.

This clonotype came up many times. The chain recombines TRBV27 with TRBJ2-5; D is possibly TRBD2 (5 bases). The V gene's germline CDR1 is MNHEY and CDR2 SMNVEV (reference sequence). The ends were cut back, 1 base at V and 1 base at J, with 7 bases in the middle. The CDR3 extends over 14 amino acids. The CDR3 nucleotides are TGTGCCAGCAGTTTATTTGCGGGCCAAGAGACCCAGTACTTC. This gives the protein CASSLFAGQETQYF.

J is TRBJ1-5 and V is TRBV6-4; D gene unclear. V was shortened by 4 bases and J by 4 bases, with 11 bases between the two germline ends. The CDR3 is 14 residues long. The germline CDR1 and CDR2 sequences are MRHNA and SNTAGT. Here the CDR3 reads CASSAGGLNQPQHF. The CDR3 DNA reads as TGTGCCAGCAGTGCTGGTGGCTTAAATCAGCCCCAGCATTTT.

Many counts were recorded for this clonotype. CDR3 sequence (DNA): TGTGCCTGGAGTCCACTGGACAGGGCGAGGGAAGCTTTCTTT. It codes for CAWSPLDRAREAFF. The chain couples TRBV30 to TRBJ1-1; TRBD1 aligns across 8 bases. Germline loops: CDR1 GTSNPN, CDR2 SVGIG (reference sequence). The CDR3 sequence is 14 residues long. V shed 2 bases and J 8 bases; nucleotides not matched to a gene: 10.

This chain joins TRBV11-2 and TRBJ2-1; D gene ambiguous. This CDR3 spans 15 amino acids. Germline V gene data show CDR1 as SGHAT and CDR2 as FQNNGV. V shed 4 bases and J shed 1 base, with 11 bases lying between them. In DNA form, the CDR3 reads TGTGCCAGCAGCTACGGAATAAGGTCCTACAATGAGCAGTTCTTC. Amino acid sequence: CASSYGIRSYNEQFF.

This clonotype was counted a few times. The V call is TRBV10-3, the J call TRBJ2-3; TRBD2 matches at 9 bases. With V trimmed by 3 bases and J by 2 bases, 6 bases remained unmatched. CDR1 and CDR2 (germline): ENHRY, SYGVKD. The CDR3 covers 16 residues. This CDR3 reads CAISERRGGHTDTQYF. The CDR3 nucleotides read TGTGCCATCAGTGAACGGCGGGGGGGACACACAGATACGCAGTATTTT.

This clonotype has at least ten counts. V usage is TRBV7-2 and J usage is TRBJ2-1, with D unclear. CDR1 is SGHTA and CDR2 is FQGNSA in the germline V gene. V dropped 2 bases and J dropped 0 bases, with 8 bases sitting between them. CDR3 size: 15 residues. CDR3 DNA: TGTGCCAGCAGCTTATTTAGCCTCTCCTACAATGAGCAGTTCTTC. It specifies CASSLFSLSYNEQFF.

In this sample, this clonotype turned up a few times. A much bigger clone sits one base away, suggesting this may be a read error. The chain has TRBV6-1 and TRBJ2-7; 12 bases align to TRBD2. V dropped 6 bases and J dropped 6; count of bases not matched to a gene: 9. Germline lookup yields CDR1 MNHNS and CDR2 SASEGT. This CDR3 has 15 residues. The chain's CDR3 is CASRAASGGAGEQYF. The CDR3 coding sequence is TGTGCCAGCAGAGCGGCTAGCGGGGGGGCGGGCGAGCAGTACTTC.

This clonotype was recorded a few times. The chain links TRBV5-1 to TRBJ1-5, with 12 bases that match TRBD1. Germline assignment: CDR1 SGHRS and CDR2 YFSETQ. Germline trimming cut 4 bases from V and 6 bases from J; bases unmatched to any gene: 8. The CDR3 runs 16 residues. This CDR3 is CASSKGTGGFAQPQHF. The CDR3 nucleotides are TGCGCCAGCAGCAAAGGGACAGGGGGCTTTGCTCAGCCCCAGCATTTT.

This clonotype was seen just once. A single base separates this from a much larger clone, so it may be a read error. The chain has TRBV14 and TRBJ1-6; D is ambiguous. The V gene's germline CDR1 is SGHDN and CDR2 FVKESK. V lost 3 bases to trimming and J lost 8 bases, with 8 bases between them. This CDR3 has 13 amino acids. Written as DNA, the CDR3 is TGTGCCAGCAGCCATCAGAAAGATTCACCCCTCCACTTT. It translates to CASSHQKDSPLHF.

This clonotype was seen at least ten times. V usage is TRBV28 and J usage is TRBJ2-5; no clear D. The CDR3 extends over 14 amino acids. V was cut by 6 bases and J by 0 bases, with 11 bases left in between. The germline V gene has CDR1 MDHEN and CDR2 SYDVKM. DNA for the CDR3: TGTGCCAGCAGCTTACAGCTGTACCAAGAGACCCAGTACTTC. Translating gives CASSLQLYQETQYF.

This chain joins TRBV12-3 or TRBV12-4 and TRBJ2-5, with 9 positions matching TRBD1. Unmatched junction bases numbered 8, after V lost 4 bases and J lost 2 bases. CDR3 size: 16 residues. The CDR3 is CASSSWDRVGQETQYF. In DNA, the CDR3 is TGTGCCAGCAGTTCCTGGGACAGGGTAGGACAAGAGACCCAGTACTTC.

The rearrangement links TRBV19 to TRBJ1-1, with 7 bases matching TRBD1. Losses at the gene ends were 7 bases for V and 4 bases for J; bases not matched to a gene: 6. Looked up from germline, CDR1 is LNHDA and CDR2 is SQIVND (reference sequence). The CDR3 is 13 residues long. The CDR3 DNA sequence: TGTGCCAGTAACCCGACAGGGACCACTGAAGCTTTCTTT. The encoded protein is CASNPTGTTEAFF.

This clonotype was recorded many times. The V and J genes are TRBV11-3 and TRBJ2-7; TRBD1 matches 7 bases. Germline V gene data show CDR1 as SGHNT and CDR2 as YENEEA. This CDR3 region has 13 residues. V was clipped by 4 bases and J by 2 bases; unmatched bases: 2. This CDR3 reads CASSSGTAYEQYF. Here the CDR3 DNA reads TGTGCCAGCAGCTCTGGGACAGCCTACGAGCAGTACTTC.

This clonotype was counted only a few times. This CDR3 reads CALRGLGPEQFF. The DNA of the CDR3 is TGTGCCTTAAGGGGGTTGGGGCCTGAGCAGTTCTTC. This rearrangement joins TRBV6-1 to TRBJ2-1; tentative D call: TRBD1 (6 bases). Germline V gene sequence: CDR1 MNHNS, CDR2 SASEGT. Trimming shortened V by 11 bases and J by 9 bases, and 17 bases separated the two germline ends. CDR3 length: 12 amino acids.

This sequence joins TRBV7-2 and TRBJ2-3, with a tentative D call TRBD2 (7 bases). Trimming removed 0 bases from V and 0 bases from J, with 13 bases in between. Germline loops: CDR1 SGHTA, CDR2 FQGNSA. CDR3 size: 17 residues. The CDR3, as DNA: TGTGCCAGCAGCTTAGCGGCGGGGGCGACTAGCACAGATACGCAGTATTTT. Translation: CASSLAAGATSTDTQYF. The complete variable domain, with remaining parts taken from reference TRBV7-2 and TRBJ2-3, reads GAGVSQSPSNKVTEKGKDVELRCDPISGHTALYWYRQSLGQGLEFLIYFQGNSAPDKSGLPSDRFSAERTGGSVSTLTIQRTQQEDSAVYLCASSLAAGATSTDTQYFGPGTRLTVL.

The CDR3 spells CASSNLGQSSNSPLHF. CDR3 bases: TGTGCCAGCAGCAACCTGGGACAGTCCTCCAATTCACCCCTCCACTTT. This chain joins TRBV5-6 and TRBJ1-6; 7 nucleotides match TRBD1. The J segment lost 7 bases and the V segment lost 4 bases, leaving 11 bases of the junction unmatched. CDR3 length equals 16 residues. Germline values: CDR1 SGHDT, CDR2 YYEEEE.

This clonotype has a handful of counts. The V and J genes are TRBV4-1 and TRBJ2-1; D might be TRBD1 (6 bases). The CDR3 spans 16 residues. The V end lost 1 base, the J end lost 6 bases, and 16 bases lay between the germline ends. The germline CDR1 and CDR2 sequences are MGHRA and YSYEKL. In DNA form, the CDR3 reads TGCGCCAGCAGCCAAGGCGGCAGGGGAAGGTCCAATGAGCAGTTCTTC. It translates to CASSQGGRGRSNEQFF.

The CDR3 DNA sequence: TGTGCCAGCAGCCCCACTGTGAGTGGGGGTGAGCAGTTCTTC. Its protein product is CASSPTVSGGEQFF. The chain joins TRBV9 to TRBJ2-1; either TRBD1 or TRBD2 may fit D (5 bases each). Germline CDR1 reads SGDLS; CDR2 reads YYNGEE. V was cut by 4 bases and J by 9 bases, with 17 bases left in between. CDR3 length: 14 amino acids.

V is TRBV19 and J is TRBJ1-2; D ambiguous. The CDR3 covers 11 residues. Trimming took 8 bases from V and 8 from J, leaving 12 bases between them. Per germline, CDR1 LNHDA and CDR2 SQIVND (reference sequence). The CDR3 nucleotides are TGTGCCAGTGCCCGGGGTGGAGGCTACACCTTC. Its protein product is CASARGGGYTF.

This clonotype has at least ten counts. This chain connects TRBV12-3 or TRBV12-4 to TRBJ2-7; TRBD2 matches 10 bases. The CDR3 has 15 residues. With 5 bases clipped from V and 2 bases from J, the junction kept 6 bases outside the gene matches. For the CDR3, the DNA is TGTGCCAGCAGTCTCGGAGCGGGGGGGCCCTACGAGCAGTACTTC. Its protein is CASSLGAGGPYEQYF.

In its sample, this clonotype was seen a few times. This may come from a read error, since a much larger clone is one base off. V gene TRBV2 combines with J gene TRBJ2-5; possible D gene TRBD1, 5 bases. This CDR3 is 15 amino acids long. From germline, CDR1 is SNHLY and CDR2 FYNNEI. In DNA, the CDR3 is TGTGCCAACAGTGAATACTGGACACAACAAGAGACCCAGTACTTC. Translation gives CANSEYWTQQETQYF. Supplemented by reference TRBV2 and TRBJ2-5, the full variable domain reads EPEVTQTPSHQVTQMGQEVILRCVPISNHLYFYWYRQILGQKVEFLVSFYNNEISEKSEIFDDQFSVERPDGSNFTLKIRSTKLEDSAMYFCANSEYWTQQETQYFGPGTRLLVL.

As to this clonotype: A much larger clone is a single base away; this may be a read error. This sequence joins TRBV9 and TRBJ2-3; D not certain. The V and J ends lost 7 bases and 2 bases respectively, with 17 bases between them. Germline-derived CDR1 and CDR2 are SGDLS and YYNGEE. The CDR3 loop spans 15 amino acids. CDR3 residues: CASGPGVILTDTQYF. The DNA for the CDR3 is TGTGCCAGCGGGCCAGGTGTCATACTCACAGATACGCAGTATTTT.

This clonotype was seen at least ten times. The CDR3 is CSASDRGHSPQHF. CDR3 in DNA: TGCAGTGCTTCTGACAGGGGTCATTCGCCCCAGCATTTT. J is TRBJ1-5 and V is TRBV20-1; 8 bases map to TRBD1. The CDR3 extends over 13 amino acids. CDR1 and CDR2 from the germline V gene are DFQATT and SNEGSKA (reference sequence). With V trimmed by 5 bases and J by 9 bases, 9 bases remained unmatched.

This clonotype was observed many times. This chain uses TRBV30 with TRBJ1-1; TRBD1 matches 8 bases. Germline V gene lookup returns CDR1 GTSNPN and CDR2 SVGIG (reference sequence). CDR3 length: 15 amino acids. Trimming at V came to 0 bases and at J to 4 bases, leaving 7 bases not matched to a gene. DNA for the CDR3: TGTGCCTGGAGTGTACTGGGACAGGAGAGCACTGAAGCTTTCTTT. Translating it yields CAWSVLGQESTEAFF.

This clonotype has ten or more counts. The genes are TRBV12-3 or TRBV12-4 and TRBJ2-3, with D maybe TRBD2 (6 bases). V was clipped by 7 bases and J by 2 bases, with 16 bases between them. CDR3 size: 15 residues. This chain's CDR3 is CASTRGGGNTDTQYF. CDR3 DNA: TGTGCCAGCACCCGCGGAGGCGGGAACACAGATACGCAGTATTTT.

This clonotype was observed many times. The chain is built from TRBV6-1 and TRBJ2-1; 11 nucleotides match TRBD2. The CDR3 spans 20 residues. Germline CDR1 and CDR2: MNHNS and SASEGT. V gave up 4 bases and J gave up 2 bases; unmatched junction bases: 16. The CDR3 protein is CASSAPRVAGGPGAYNEQFF. The CDR3 DNA sequence: TGTGCCAGCAGTGCCCCGCGAGTAGCGGGGGGGCCAGGGGCCTACAATGAGCAGTTCTTC.

This clonotype was counted ten times or more. The chain is built from TRBV6-1 and TRBJ1-1, with no clear D. The V gene lost 4 bases and the J gene lost 7 bases, with 16 bases spanning the gap. The CDR3 sequence is 14 residues long. Germline V gene lookup returns CDR1 MNHNS and CDR2 SASEGT. CDR3 sequence reads: CASSGNHGLLEAFF. Written as DNA, the CDR3 is TGTGCCAGCAGTGGGAACCACGGGCTCCTTGAAGCTTTCTTT.

This clonotype was recorded at least ten times. This chain joins TRBV20-1 and TRBJ1-5; no definite D call. The CDR3 spans 16 residues. Germline CDR1 and CDR2: DFQATT and SNEGSKA (reference sequence). V was pared by 0 bases and J by 0 bases, with 12 bases between. CDR3 bases: TGCAGTGCTAGAGATCGTCGTCGACCTAGCAATCAGCCCCAGCATTTT. Its protein product is CSARDRRRPSNQPQHF.